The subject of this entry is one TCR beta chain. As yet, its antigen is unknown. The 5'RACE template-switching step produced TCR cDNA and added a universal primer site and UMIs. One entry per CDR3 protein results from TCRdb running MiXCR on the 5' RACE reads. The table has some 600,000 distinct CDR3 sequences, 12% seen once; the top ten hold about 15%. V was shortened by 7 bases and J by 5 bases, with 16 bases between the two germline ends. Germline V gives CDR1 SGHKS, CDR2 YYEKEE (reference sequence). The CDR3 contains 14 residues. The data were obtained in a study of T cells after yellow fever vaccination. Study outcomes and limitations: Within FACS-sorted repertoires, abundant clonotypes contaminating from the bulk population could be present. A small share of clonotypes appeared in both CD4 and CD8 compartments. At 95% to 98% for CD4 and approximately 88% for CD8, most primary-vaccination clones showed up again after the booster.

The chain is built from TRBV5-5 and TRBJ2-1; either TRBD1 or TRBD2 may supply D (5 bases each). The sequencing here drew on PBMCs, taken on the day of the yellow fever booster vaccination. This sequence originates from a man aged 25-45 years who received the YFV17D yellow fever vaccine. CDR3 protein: CASRPGAPHNEQFF. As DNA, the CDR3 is TGTGCCAGCCGGCCCGGGGCACCCCACAATGAGCAGTTCTTC.